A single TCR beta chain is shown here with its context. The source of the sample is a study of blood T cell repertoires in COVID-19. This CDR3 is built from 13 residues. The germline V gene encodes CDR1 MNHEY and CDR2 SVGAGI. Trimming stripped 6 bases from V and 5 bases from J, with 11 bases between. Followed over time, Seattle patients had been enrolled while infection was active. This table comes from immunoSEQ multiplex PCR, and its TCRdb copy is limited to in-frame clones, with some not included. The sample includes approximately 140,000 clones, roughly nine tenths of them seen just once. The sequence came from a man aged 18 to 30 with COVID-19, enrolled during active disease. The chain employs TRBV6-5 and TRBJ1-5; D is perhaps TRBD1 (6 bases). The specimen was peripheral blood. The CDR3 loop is CASRSGQYQPQHF. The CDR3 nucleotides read TGTGCCAGCAGGTCCGGACAGTATCAGCCCCAGCATTTT.